The clone carrying this T cell receptor (beta chain) came up a few times. What it binds is not known. It was by quantitative 5'-RACE with molecular barcodes that TCR beta libraries were made. TCRdb independently ran MiXCR on the 5' RACE reads; one entry per CDR3 protein. This sample has roughly 400,000 distinct CDR3 sequences, with about 20% found just once. The data were obtained in a study of CD8 T cells in ankylosing spondylitis. Study-wide points: Disease-linked clones were found to be CD8+ and relatively rare in peripheral blood. Several highly homologous variants made up a TCR beta motif that seemed to typify ankylosing spondylitis blood.

CDR1 is SGHRS and CDR2 is YFSETQ in the germline V gene. The CDR3 covers 14 residues. The V end was cut by 4 bases, the J end by 6 bases, with 14 bases between. The receptor was isolated from a male donor with ankylosing spondylitis. The chain recombines TRBV5-1 with TRBJ2-4, with D uncertain. The sequencing input was blood, either unsorted or a sorted T cell fraction (not recorded which). The CDR3: CASSNRLGGNIQYF. CDR3 nucleotides: TGCGCCAGCAGCAACCGCCTGGGTGGAAACATTCAGTACTTC.